The 8 T cell receptor beta chains given below trace back to one sample, sequenced in a study of OX40 agonist ivuxolimab in advanced cancers. Libraries were prepared by immunoSEQ multiplex PCR; TCRdb keeps only in-frame clonotypes and omits some of them. Seen here are approximately 89,000 clones, 70% to 90% observed once, and the top ten hold approximately 0.26%. The sample here was CD4+ or CD8+ T cells sorted from blood, taken in a trial of the OX40 agonist ivuxolimab. The receptors stem from an adult with an advanced solid tumor such as melanoma, head and neck, liver or kidney cancer.

The rearrangement joins TRBV25-1 to TRBJ2-2, with 7 bases matching TRBD2. The CDR3 is made up of 14 amino acids. CDR1 is MGHDK and CDR2 is SYGVNS in the germline V gene. With V trimmed by 8 bases and J by 1 base, 4 bases remained unmatched. The CDR3 nucleotides are TGTGCCAGCCAACCGGGAGGGAACACCGGGGAGCTGTTTTTT. Encoded protein: CASQPGGNTGELFF.

V gene TRBV10-3 combines with J gene TRBJ2-2; D is ambiguous. V lost 8 bases, J lost 0 bases, and 4 bases lay in between. The CDR3 has 12 residues. Germline-derived CDR1 and CDR2 are ENHRY and SYGVKD. This CDR3 reads CAIATNTGELFF. CDR3 in DNA: TGTGCCATCGCGACGAACACCGGGGAGCTGTTTTTT.

CDR3 sequence (DNA): TGTGCCAGCAGTCACAGGGGAGAGACCCAGTACTTC. Protein product: CASSHRGETQYF. The chain links TRBV6-5 to TRBJ2-5, with TRBD1 matching 7 bases. The CDR3 has 12 amino acids. Unmatched junction bases numbered 1, after V lost 5 bases and J lost 4 bases. CDR1 MNHEY and CDR2 SVGAGI come from the germline V gene.

The chain couples TRBV5-1 to TRBJ2-7; D is ambiguous. Per the germline V gene, CDR1 is SGHRS and CDR2 is YFSETQ. The CDR3 covers 14 residues. Trimming removed 6 bases at V and 0 bases at J, with 13 bases between. CDR3 DNA: TGCGCCAGCACTCCGACCGAAAGCTCCTACGAGCAGTACTTC. Protein: CASTPTESSYEQYF. Filled out from reference TRBV5-1 and TRBJ2-7, the complete variable domain reads KAGVTQTPRYLIKTRGQQVTLSCSPISGHRSVSWYQQTPGQGLQFLFEYFSETQRNKGNFPGRFSGRQFSNSRSEMNVSTLELGDSALYLCASTPTESSYEQYFGPGTRLTVT.

V usage is TRBV18 and J usage is TRBJ1-6, with no clear D. Per the germline V gene, CDR1 is KGHSH and CDR2 is LQKENI. V lost 3 bases to trimming and J lost 2 bases, with 8 bases between them. The CDR3 is made up of 15 amino acids. The CDR3 is CASSPRATYNSPLHF. The CDR3 bases are TGTGCCAGCTCACCCCGGGCTACCTATAATTCACCCCTCCACTTT. The full variable domain, its missing parts supplied by reference TRBV18 and TRBJ1-6, is NAGVMQNPRHLVRRRGQEARLRCSPMKGHSHVYWYRQLPEEGLKFMVYLQKENIIDESGMPKERFSAEFPKEGPSILRIQQVVRGDSAAYFCASSPRATYNSPLHFGNGTRLTVT.

The rearrangement joins TRBV7-3 to TRBJ2-7; 7 bases fit TRBD1. The junction had 2 bases not matched to a gene; V was cut back by 5 bases and J by 1 base. The length of the CDR3 is 13 residues. Per germline, CDR1 SGHTA and CDR2 FQGTGA. As DNA, the CDR3 is TGTGCCAGCAGCGAGGGACAGTCCTACGAGCAGTACTTC. Encoded protein: CASSEGQSYEQYF. Full variable domain (remainder filled in from reference TRBV7-3 and TRBJ2-7): GAGVSQTPSNKVTEKGKYVELRCDPISGHTALYWYRQSLGQGPEFLIYFQGTGAADDSGLPNDRFFAVRPEGSVSTLKIQRTERGDSAVYLCASSEGQSYEQYFGPGTRLTVT.

This chain uses TRBV11-2 with TRBJ1-6, with TRBD1 identical over 7 bases. There are 15 residues in the CDR3. After removal of 5 bases from V and 7 bases from J, the junction contained 8 bases not matched to a gene. Germline V gives CDR1 SGHAT, CDR2 FQNNGV. CDR3 residues: CASSLGTAGNSPLHF. The CDR3 DNA is TGTGCCAGCAGCCTAGGGACAGCAGGGAATTCACCCCTCCACTTT.

The rearrangement uses TRBV13 and TRBJ2-3; 8 bases agree with TRBD2. CDR1 is PRHDT, CDR2 FYEKMQ, per germline (reference sequence). V lost 3 bases to trimming and J lost 4 bases; unmatched junction nucleotides: 9. The CDR3 loop spans 16 amino acids. The CDR3 here is CASSFWAGGAADTQYF. The CDR3 bases are TGTGCCAGCAGCTTTTGGGCCGGGGGGGCCGCAGATACGCAGTATTTT.